The sample holds a few counts of the clone carrying this T cell receptor beta chain. These data originate in a study of blood T cells in healthy people across ages. This CDR3 comprises 12 residues. Trimming stripped 7 bases from V and 2 bases from J, with 9 bases between. The V gene's germline CDR1 is MDHEN and CDR2 SYDVKM. Through a sample-barcoded 5' primer and a J-beta primer mix, a second PCR was run for roughly 7 to 11 cycles. Via MiXCR, TCRdb re-called the 5' RACE reads, giving one row per CDR3 protein. The sample shows about 800,000 distinct CDR3 sequences, around a quarter of them seen only once. These data also featured in a second study, about T cells of mothers and their children. As that report states: Related mother-child pairs shared marginally more repertoire than unrelated pairs, though not significantly.

Sequenced: blood. The rearrangement joins TRBV28 to TRBJ2-7; possibly TRBD2 for D (5 bases). This TCR came from a boy between 10 and 17 years old in good health. In DNA, the CDR3 is TGTGCCAGCATCTCCGGGACCTACGAGCAGTACTTC. It translates to CASISGTYEQYF.